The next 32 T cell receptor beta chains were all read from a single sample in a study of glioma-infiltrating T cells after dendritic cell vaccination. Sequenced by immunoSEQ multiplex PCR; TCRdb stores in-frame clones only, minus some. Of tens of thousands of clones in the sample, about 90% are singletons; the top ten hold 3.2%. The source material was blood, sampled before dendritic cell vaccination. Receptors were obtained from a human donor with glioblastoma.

The CDR3 is CASRGQADTEAFF. CDR3 sequence (DNA): TGCGCCAGCAGAGGACAGGCGGACACTGAAGCTTTCTTT. The gene calls are TRBV5-1 and TRBJ1-1, with 7 bases that match TRBD1. Losses at the gene ends were 5 bases for V and 3 bases for J; bases not matched to a gene: 4. The CDR3 covers 13 residues. Germline V gives CDR1 SGHRS, CDR2 YFSETQ.

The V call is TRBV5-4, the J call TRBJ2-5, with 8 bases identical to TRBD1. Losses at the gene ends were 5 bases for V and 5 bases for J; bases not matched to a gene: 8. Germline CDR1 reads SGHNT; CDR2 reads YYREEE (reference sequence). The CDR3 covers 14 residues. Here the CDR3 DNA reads TGTGCCAGCAGTCGACAGGGGCGGGGTGAGACCCAGTACTTC. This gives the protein CASSRQGRGETQYF.

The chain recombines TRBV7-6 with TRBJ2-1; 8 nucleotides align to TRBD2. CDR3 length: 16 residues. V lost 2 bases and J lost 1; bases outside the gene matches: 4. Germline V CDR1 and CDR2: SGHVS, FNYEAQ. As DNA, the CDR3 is TGTGCCAGCAGCTTAAACCCTAGCGGGTCCTACAATGAGCAGTTCTTC. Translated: CASSLNPSGSYNEQFF.

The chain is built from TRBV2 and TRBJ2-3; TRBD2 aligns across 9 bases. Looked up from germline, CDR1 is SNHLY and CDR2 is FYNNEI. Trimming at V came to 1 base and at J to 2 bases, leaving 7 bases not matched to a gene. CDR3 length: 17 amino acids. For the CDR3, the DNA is TGTGCCAGCAGTGAAGGGCTAGCGGGACATCTCACAGATACGCAGTATTTT. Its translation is CASSEGLAGHLTDTQYF.

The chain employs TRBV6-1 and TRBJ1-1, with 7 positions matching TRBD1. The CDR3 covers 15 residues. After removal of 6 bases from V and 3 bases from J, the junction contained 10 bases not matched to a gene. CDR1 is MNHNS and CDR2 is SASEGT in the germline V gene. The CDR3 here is CASRETQGWDTEAFF. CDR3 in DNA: TGTGCCAGCAGAGAAACACAGGGGTGGGACACTGAAGCTTTCTTT.

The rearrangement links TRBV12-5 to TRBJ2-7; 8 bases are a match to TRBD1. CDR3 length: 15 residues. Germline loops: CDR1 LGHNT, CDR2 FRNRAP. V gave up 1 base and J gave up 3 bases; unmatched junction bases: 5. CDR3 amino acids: CASGLGQGAFYEQYF. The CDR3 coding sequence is TGTGCTAGTGGTTTGGGGCAGGGGGCTTTCTACGAGCAGTACTTC.

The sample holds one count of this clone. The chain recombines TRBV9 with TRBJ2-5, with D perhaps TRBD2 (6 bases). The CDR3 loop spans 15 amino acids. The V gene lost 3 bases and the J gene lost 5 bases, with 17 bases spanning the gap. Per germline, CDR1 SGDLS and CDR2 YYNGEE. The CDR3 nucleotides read TGTGCCAGCAGCGGTGGGGGGAACGGGGTGGAGACCCAGTACTTC. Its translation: CASSGGGNGVETQYF.

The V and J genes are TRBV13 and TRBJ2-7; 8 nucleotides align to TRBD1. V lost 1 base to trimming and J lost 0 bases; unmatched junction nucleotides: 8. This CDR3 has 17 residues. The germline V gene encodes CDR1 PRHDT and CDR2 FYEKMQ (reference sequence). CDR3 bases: TGTGCCAGCAGCTTAGCCCCCGGACAGGGTTCCTCCTACGAGCAGTACTTC. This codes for CASSLAPGQGSSYEQYF. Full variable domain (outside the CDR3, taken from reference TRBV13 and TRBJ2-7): AAGVIQSPRHLIKEKRETATLKCYPIPRHDTVYWYQQGPGQDPQFLISFYEKMQSDKGSIPDRFSAQQFSDYHSELNMSSLELGDSALYFCASSLAPGQGSSYEQYFGPGTRLTVT.

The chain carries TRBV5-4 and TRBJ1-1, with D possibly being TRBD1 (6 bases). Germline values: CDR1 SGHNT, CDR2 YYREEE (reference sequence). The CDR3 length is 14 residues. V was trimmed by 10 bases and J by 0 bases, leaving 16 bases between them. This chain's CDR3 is CACRDTVMNTEAFF. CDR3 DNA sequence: TGTGCCTGCCGGGACACCGTCATGAACACTGAAGCTTTCTTT.

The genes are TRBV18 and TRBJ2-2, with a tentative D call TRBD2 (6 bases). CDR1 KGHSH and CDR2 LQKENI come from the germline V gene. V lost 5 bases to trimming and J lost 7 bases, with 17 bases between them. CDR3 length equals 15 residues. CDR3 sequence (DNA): TGTGCCAGCTCAGCCTCCAGGAGGGGCGGCGGGGAGCTGTTTTTT. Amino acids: CASSASRRGGGELFF.

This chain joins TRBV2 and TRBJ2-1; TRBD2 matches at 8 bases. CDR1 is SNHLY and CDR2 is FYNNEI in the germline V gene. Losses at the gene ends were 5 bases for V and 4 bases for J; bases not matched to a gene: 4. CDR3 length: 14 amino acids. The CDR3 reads CASSRLANYNEQFF. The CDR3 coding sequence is TGTGCCAGCAGTCGACTAGCGAATTACAATGAGCAGTTCTTC.

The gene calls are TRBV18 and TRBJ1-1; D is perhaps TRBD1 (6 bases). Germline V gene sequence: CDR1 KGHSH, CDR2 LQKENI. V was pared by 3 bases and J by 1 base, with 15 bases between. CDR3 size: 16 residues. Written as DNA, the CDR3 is TGTGCCAGCTCACCGCCTTCCGCAGGGGCGAACACTGAAGCTTTCTTT. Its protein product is CASSPPSAGANTEAFF.

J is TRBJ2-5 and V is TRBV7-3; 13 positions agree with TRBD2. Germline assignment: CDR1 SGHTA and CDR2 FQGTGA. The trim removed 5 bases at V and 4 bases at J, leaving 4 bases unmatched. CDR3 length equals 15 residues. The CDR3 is CASSTSGGARETQYF. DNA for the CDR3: TGTGCCAGCAGCACTAGCGGGGGGGCCAGAGAGACCCAGTACTTC.

The CDR3 DNA reads as TGCGCCAGCAGCGCGGGTTATCCGAACACTGAAGCTTTCTTT. It encodes CASSAGYPNTEAFF. The chain is built from TRBV10-1 and TRBJ1-1; D gene uncertain. This CDR3 region has 14 residues. With 6 bases removed from V and 1 base from J, the gap between germline ends came to 12 bases. CDR1 is WNHNN and CDR2 is SYGVQD in the germline V gene (reference sequence).

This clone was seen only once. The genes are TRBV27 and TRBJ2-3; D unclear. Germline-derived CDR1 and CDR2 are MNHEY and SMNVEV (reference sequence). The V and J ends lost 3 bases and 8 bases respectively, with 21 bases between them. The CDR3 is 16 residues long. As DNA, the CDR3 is TGTGCCAGCAGTTTCTCACCCCCCAGGTTCCTCGCTACGCAGTATTTT. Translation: CASSFSPPRFLATQYF.

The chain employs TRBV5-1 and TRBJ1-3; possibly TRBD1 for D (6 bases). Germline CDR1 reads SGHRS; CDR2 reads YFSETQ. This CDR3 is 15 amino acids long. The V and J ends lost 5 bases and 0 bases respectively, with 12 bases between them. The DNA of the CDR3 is TGCGCCAGCAGTATACAGGGTCCCTCTGGAAACACCATATATTTT. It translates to CASSIQGPSGNTIYF.

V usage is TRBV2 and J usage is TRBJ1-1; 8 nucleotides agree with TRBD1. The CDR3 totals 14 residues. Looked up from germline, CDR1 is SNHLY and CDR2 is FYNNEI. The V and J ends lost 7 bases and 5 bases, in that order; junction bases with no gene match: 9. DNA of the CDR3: TGTGCCAGCATCACGGACAGGGTGGATACTGAAGCTTTCTTT. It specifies CASITDRVDTEAFF.

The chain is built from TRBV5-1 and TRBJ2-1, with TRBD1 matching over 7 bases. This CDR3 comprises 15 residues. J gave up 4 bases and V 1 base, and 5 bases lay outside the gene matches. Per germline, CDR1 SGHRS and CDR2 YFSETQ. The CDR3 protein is CASSLTGVGYNEQFF. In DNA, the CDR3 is TGCGCCAGCAGCTTGACAGGGGTGGGTTACAATGAGCAGTTCTTC.

CDR3 loop: CASSLRGGSLSYNEQFF. The DNA for the CDR3 is TGTGCCAGCAGCTTACGTGGCGGGAGTCTTTCCTACAATGAGCAGTTCTTC. The V and J genes are TRBV7-8 and TRBJ2-1; 7 bases are a match to TRBD2. The CDR3 loop spans 17 amino acids. Germline V gene data show CDR1 as SGHVS and CDR2 as FQNEAQ. The V gene end was trimmed by 2 bases and the J gene end by 1 base; junction bases not matched to a gene: 8.

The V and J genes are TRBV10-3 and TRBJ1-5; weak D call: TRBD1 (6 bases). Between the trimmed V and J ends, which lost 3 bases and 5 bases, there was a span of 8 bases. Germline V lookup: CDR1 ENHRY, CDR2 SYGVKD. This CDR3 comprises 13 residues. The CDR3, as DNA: TGTGCCATCAGTGACAGGGGTGATCAGCCCCAGCATTTT. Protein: CAISDRGDQPQHF.

In DNA, the CDR3 is TGTGCCAGCAGCTTGTCTCTAACTAGTAACAATGAGCAGTTCTTC. It codes for CASSLSLTSNNEQFF. The chain uses TRBV5-6 and TRBJ2-1, with D possibly TRBD2 on 5 matching bases. Germline assignment: CDR1 SGHDT and CDR2 YYEEEE. This CDR3 region has 15 residues. The V end lost 1 base, the J end lost 5 bases, and 13 bases lay between the germline ends.

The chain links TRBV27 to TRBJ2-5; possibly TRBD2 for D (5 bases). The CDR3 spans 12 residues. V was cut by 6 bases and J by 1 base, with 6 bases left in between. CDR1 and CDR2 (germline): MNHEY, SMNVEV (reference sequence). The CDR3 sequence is CASRDFQETQYF. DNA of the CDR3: TGTGCCAGCAGGGACTTCCAAGAGACCCAGTACTTC.

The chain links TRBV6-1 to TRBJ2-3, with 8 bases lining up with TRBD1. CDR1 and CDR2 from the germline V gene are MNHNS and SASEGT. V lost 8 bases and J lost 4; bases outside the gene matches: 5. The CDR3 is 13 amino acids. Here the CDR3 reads CASGQQGADTQYF. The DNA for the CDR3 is TGTGCCAGCGGACAACAGGGGGCAGATACGCAGTATTTT.

The CDR3 loop reads CASSEVGGNIQYF. CDR3 DNA: TGTGCCAGCAGTGAAGTGGGGGGAAACATTCAGTACTTC. The chain is built from TRBV6-1 and TRBJ2-4; D might be TRBD2 (6 bases). Germline V CDR1 and CDR2: MNHNS, SASEGT. The CDR3 is made up of 13 amino acids. Trimming removed 1 base from V and 6 bases from J, with 7 bases in between.

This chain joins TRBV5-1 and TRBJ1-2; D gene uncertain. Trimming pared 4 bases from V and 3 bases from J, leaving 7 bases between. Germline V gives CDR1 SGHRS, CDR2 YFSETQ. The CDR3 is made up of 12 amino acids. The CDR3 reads CASSPEDYGYTF. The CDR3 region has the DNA TGCGCCAGCAGCCCGGAGGACTATGGCTACACCTTC.

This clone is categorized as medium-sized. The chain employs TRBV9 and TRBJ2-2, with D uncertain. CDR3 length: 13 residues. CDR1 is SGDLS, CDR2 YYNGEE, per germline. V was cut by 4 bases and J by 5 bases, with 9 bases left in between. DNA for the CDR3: TGTGCCAGCAGCACCTCCGGGACCGGGGAGCTGTTTTTT. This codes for CASSTSGTGELFF.

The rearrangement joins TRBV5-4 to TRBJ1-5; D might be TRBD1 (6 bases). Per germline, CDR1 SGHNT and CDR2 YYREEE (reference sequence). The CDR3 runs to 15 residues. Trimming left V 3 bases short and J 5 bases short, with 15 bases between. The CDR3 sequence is CASSSRDTPDQPQHF. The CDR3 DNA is TGTGCCAGCAGCTCCCGGGACACCCCCGATCAGCCCCAGCATTTT.

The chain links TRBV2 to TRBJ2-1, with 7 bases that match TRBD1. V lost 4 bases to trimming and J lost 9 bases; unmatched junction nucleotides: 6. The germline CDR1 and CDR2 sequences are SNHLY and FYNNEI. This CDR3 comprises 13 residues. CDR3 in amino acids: CASSGGTAGEQFF. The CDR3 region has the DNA TGTGCCAGCAGTGGTGGGACAGCAGGTGAGCAGTTCTTC.

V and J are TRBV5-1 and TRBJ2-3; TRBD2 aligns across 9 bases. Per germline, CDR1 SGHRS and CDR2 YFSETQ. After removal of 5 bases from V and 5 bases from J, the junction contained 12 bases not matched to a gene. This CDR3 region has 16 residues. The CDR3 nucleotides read TGCGCCAGCAGTTATAGACTAGCGGAGAGGGGAGATACGCAGTATTTT. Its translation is CASSYRLAERGDTQYF.

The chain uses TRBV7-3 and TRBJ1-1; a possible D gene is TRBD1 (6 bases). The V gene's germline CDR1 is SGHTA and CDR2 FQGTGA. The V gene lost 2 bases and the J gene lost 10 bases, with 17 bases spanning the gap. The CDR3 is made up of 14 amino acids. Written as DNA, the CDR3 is TGTGCCAGCAGCTTAGGCTCCGAAGGGGGGGCAGCTTTCTTT. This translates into CASSLGSEGGAAFF.

CDR3 DNA sequence: TGTGCCAGCAGTTCTGGGGACAGCCTCTTCTACGAGCAGTACTTC. This codes for CASSSGDSLFYEQYF. The V and J genes are TRBV6-5 and TRBJ2-7, with TRBD1 matching 7 bases. The CDR3 length is 15 residues. Unmatched junction bases numbered 9, after V lost 4 bases and J lost 3 bases. Per germline, CDR1 MNHEY and CDR2 SVGAGI.

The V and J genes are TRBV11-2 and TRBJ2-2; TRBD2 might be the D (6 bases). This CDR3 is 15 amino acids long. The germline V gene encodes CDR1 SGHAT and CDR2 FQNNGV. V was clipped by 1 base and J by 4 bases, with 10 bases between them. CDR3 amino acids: CASSLARGSTGELFF. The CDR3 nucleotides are TGTGCCAGCAGCTTAGCCCGGGGGAGCACCGGGGAGCTGTTTTTT.